This is a list of T cell receptor beta chains from one sample in a study of response to subunit inactivated influenza vaccine. TCRdb itself ran the RT-PCR reads through MiXCR, one entry per CDR3 protein. The table records roughly 160,000 distinct CDR3 sequences, under 13% of them present only once. Sequencing was performed on non-naive T cells sorted from PBMCs, taken 35 to 45 days after vaccination. The receptors shown here come from a man in his fifties who received an inactivated influenza vaccine. Both conserved end residues are part of each CDR3. The order of the fields is V gene, D gene, clone size, J gene, CDR3 protein, CDR3 DNA. The D gene is left open where the match is weak. Clone size is not always given. Where it is, it says once, few, many or a class for expanded clones.

TRBV6-1	NA	NA	TRBJ2-1	CANSPDWRNSYNEQFF	TGTGCCAACAGTCCAGACTGGCGGAACTCCTACAATGAGCAGTTCTTC
TRBV28	TRBD1	NA	TRBJ2-7	CASRIGGQGMRGQYF	TGTGCCAGCAGGATTGGGGGACAGGGGATGAGGGGGCAGTACTTC
TRBV24-1	TRBD1	few	TRBJ1-2	CATSVKTGYGYTF	TGTGCCACCAGTGTAAAGACAGGGTACGGCTACACCTTC
TRBV5-1	NA	few	TRBJ2-7	CASSLGGFNEQYF	TGCGCCAGCAGCTTGGGTGGTTTCAACGAGCAGTACTTC
TRBV5-1	NA	many	TRBJ1-1	CASSRDPDTEAFF	TGCGCCAGCAGCCGGGACCCAGACACTGAAGCTTTCTTT
TRBV4-3	NA	few	TRBJ2-7	CASSQELGVYEQYF	TGCGCCAGCAGCCAAGAGTTAGGGGTCTACGAGCAGTACTTC
TRBV10-3	NA	many	TRBJ2-5	CATRTGETQYF	TGTGCCACCCGTACCGGAGAGACCCAGTACTTC
TRBV20-1	NA	many	TRBJ2-7	CSALKMEQYF	TGCAGCGCGTTAAAAATGGAGCAGTACTTC
TRBV7-2	NA	many	TRBJ2-7	CASSLGLVDSYEQYF	TGTGCCAGCAGCCTGGGGCTAGTAGACTCCTACGAGCAGTACTTC
TRBV12-5	TRBD1	few	TRBJ2-2	CASGSGGDSRNTGELFF	TGTGCTAGTGGTTCAGGGGGCGACAGCCGGAACACCGGGGAGCTGTTTTTT
TRBV6-5	NA	few	TRBJ1-6	CASSYIGLLWALHF	TGTGCCAGCAGTTACATCGGACTGCTTTGGGCCCTCCACTTT
TRBV6-5	NA	NA	TRBJ2-7	CASSYSGSSQGRREQYF	TGTGCCAGCAGTTACTCCGGTTCAAGTCAGGGCCGACGCGAGCAGTACTTC
TRBV5-1	NA	NA	TRBJ2-3	CASKRREGTDTQYF	TGCGCCAGCAAAAGGCGCGAGGGCACAGATACGCAGTATTTT
TRBV29-1	NA	NA	TRBJ2-3	CSVENRRDTQYF	TGCAGCGTTGAGAACAGGCGAGATACGCAGTATTTT
TRBV28	TRBD1	few	TRBJ2-1	CASSPRRGLNEQFF	TGTGCCAGCAGTCCCCGCAGGGGGCTCAATGAGCAGTTCTTC
TRBV7-9	TRBD1	many	TRBJ2-2	CASSVGQGNTGELFF	TGTGCCAGCAGCGTCGGACAGGGGAACACCGGGGAGCTGTTTTTT
TRBV24-1	NA	few	TRBJ1-4	CATSGGAAGEEKLFF	TGTGCCACCAGTGGGGGTGCAGCGGGAGAAGAAAAACTGTTTTTT
TRBV20-1	NA	NA	TRBJ1-1	CSARKQGLNTEAFF	TGCAGTGCTAGAAAGCAGGGGCTGAACACTGAAGCTTTCTTT
TRBV15	NA	many	TRBJ2-2	CATSRDPRTGSGELFF	TGTGCCACCAGCAGAGATCCCCGTACTGGGTCCGGGGAGCTGTTTTTT
TRBV20-1	TRBD1	NA	TRBJ1-2	CSARAGQGFYGYTF	TGCAGTGCTAGGGCCGGACAGGGGTTCTATGGCTACACCTTC
TRBV12-3/TRBV12-4	TRBD2	NA	TRBJ2-7	CASSLGVNGGAYEQYF	TGTGCCAGCAGTTTAGGTGTTAACGGGGGGGCTTACGAGCAGTACTTC
TRBV7-2	NA	once	TRBJ2-3	CASSLASGRDTQYF	TGTGCCAGCAGCTTAGCTAGCGGCAGGGATACGCAGTATTTT
TRBV6-5	TRBD1	NA	TRBJ2-1	CASSYRDRGSSAGEQFF	TGTGCCAGCAGTTACAGGGACAGGGGGTCGTCGGCTGGTGAGCAGTTCTTC
TRBV20-1	TRBD2	many	TRBJ2-5	CSARVPGLGQETQYF	TGCAGTGCTAGAGTCCCCGGACTAGGCCAAGAGACCCAGTACTTC
TRBV28	NA	few	TRBJ2-2	CASRLGERQVRTGELFF	TGTGCCAGCAGACTAGGGGAGAGACAGGTCCGCACCGGGGAGCTGTTTTTT
TRBV7-8	NA	few	TRBJ2-5	CASSWGTVETQYF	TGTGCCAGCAGCTGGGGGACCGTAGAGACCCAGTACTTC
TRBV29-1	NA	NA	TRBJ2-3	CRVRGGTDTSTDTQYF	TGCAGAGTTAGGGGGGGGACCGATACTAGCACAGATACGCAGTATTTT
TRBV6-1	NA	many	TRBJ2-1	CASSEGGGFEQFF	TGTGCCAGCAGTGAAGGGGGGGGCTTTGAGCAGTTCTTC
TRBV2	NA	NA	TRBJ2-7	CASRPLGGTYEQYF	TGTGCCAGCAGACCACTCGGCGGCACCTACGAGCAGTACTTC
TRBV28	NA	few	TRBJ1-5	CASSWVGGEGQPQQF	TGTGCCAGCAGTTGGGTAGGGGGAGAGGGGCAGCCCCAGCAGTTT
TRBV20-1	TRBD2	NA	TRBJ2-5	CSARGPQRGARETQYF	TGCAGTGCTAGAGGACCCCAGCGGGGCGCAAGAGAGACCCAGTACTTC
TRBV5-5	TRBD2	many	TRBJ2-7	CASSLPLAGGFGSYEQYF	TGTGCCAGCAGCTTACCCCTGGCGGGAGGTTTCGGCTCCTACGAGCAGTACTTC
TRBV3-1	NA	few	TRBJ1-4	CASSRTGGRNEKLFF	TGTGCCAGCAGCCGAACGGGTGGAAGGAATGAAAAACTGTTTTTT
TRBV12-3/TRBV12-4	NA	many	TRBJ2-1	CASTYSNEQFF	TGTGCCAGCACTTATTCCAATGAGCAGTTCTTC
TRBV24-1	TRBD2	NA	TRBJ2-1	CATSDRVGGVNEQFF	TGTGCCACCAGTGATCGGGTGGGGGGGGTAAATGAGCAGTTCTTC
TRBV7-3	TRBD2	NA	TRBJ2-1	CASSFTGTTVSEQFF	TGTGCCAGCAGCTTCACCGGGACTACGGTATCTGAGCAGTTCTTC
TRBV3-1	NA	few	TRBJ1-5	CASSQALSYQPQHF	TGTGCCAGCAGCCAAGCATTGAGTTATCAGCCCCAGCATTTT
TRBV27	NA	many	TRBJ2-7	CASCPGLPAAYEQYF	TGTGCCAGCTGCCCTGGATTGCCGGCAGCCTACGAGCAGTACTTC
TRBV2	NA	NA	TRBJ2-3	CASSEERVTDTQYF	TGTGCCAGCAGTGAAGAGAGGGTTACAGATACGCAGTATTTT
TRBV5-1	NA	many	TRBJ2-5	CASSLGGTVQETQYF	TGCGCCAGCAGCTTGGGGGGGACGGTGCAAGAGACCCAGTACTTC
TRBV5-6	NA	few	TRBJ1-5	CASSLGPWAAQHF	TGTGCCAGCAGCTTGGGCCCCTGGGCAGCCCAGCATTTT
TRBV7-2	NA	many	TRBJ1-5	CASSLAGARNQPQHF	TGTGCCAGCAGCTTAGCAGGGGCCCGCAATCAGCCCCAGCATTTT
TRBV20-1	NA	NA	TRBJ1-1	CSATRRQYAEAFF	TGCAGTGCTACGCGGCGACAGTATGCTGAAGCTTTCTTT
TRBV10-3	TRBD2	few	TRBJ2-3	CAISAGRRTDTQYF	TGTGCCATCAGTGCCGGGAGGCGCACAGATACGCAGTATTTT
TRBV11-2	TRBD1	many	TRBJ2-1	CASSPPGTGPEQFF	TGTGCCAGCAGCCCCCCCGGGACAGGGCCTGAGCAGTTCTTC
TRBV24-1	TRBD1	many	TRBJ2-5	CATSDPTPGGLIETQYF	TGTGCCACCAGTGATCCCACCCCAGGGGGCTTAATAGAGACCCAGTACTTC
TRBV7-3	NA	few	TRBJ2-3	CASGGASTDTQYF	TGTGCCAGCGGGGGGGCGAGCACAGATACGCAGTATTTT
TRBV7-2	TRBD2	NA	TRBJ2-1	CASSSRLAGGLGNEQFF	TGTGCCAGCAGCTCCCGACTAGCGGGAGGGCTAGGTAATGAGCAGTTCTTC
TRBV7-9	NA	many	TRBJ2-2	CASTPRSGDTGELFF	TGTGCCAGCACTCCCCGGAGCGGAGACACCGGGGAGCTGTTTTTT
TRBV4-2	TRBD1	few	TRBJ2-7	CASSQVVITGGGYEQYF	TGTGCCAGCAGCCAAGTCGTGATAACAGGGGGTGGGTACGAGCAGTACTTC
TRBV4-2	NA	many	TRBJ2-3	CASSQDVTRDTDTQYF	TGTGCCAGCAGCCAAGATGTGACGCGGGACACAGATACGCAGTATTTT
TRBV18	NA	NA	TRBJ2-1	CASSRESGKGANEQFF	TGTGCCAGCTCAAGGGAAAGCGGGAAGGGGGCCAATGAGCAGTTCTTC
TRBV6-5	TRBD1	few	TRBJ1-2	CASSSPGQGTKGYGYTF	TGTGCCAGCAGTTCTCCGGGACAGGGGACGAAAGGCTATGGCTACACCTTC
TRBV10-2	NA	NA	TRBJ2-7	CASSESVYLYEQYF	TGCGCCAGCAGTGAGTCTGTCTACCTCTACGAGCAGTACTTC
TRBV27	NA	NA	TRBJ2-7	CASSGGNLLSVQYF	TGTGCCAGCAGCGGCGGGAACCTTCTCTCGGTGCAGTACTTC
TRBV11-2	TRBD1	NA	TRBJ2-5	CASSKRDRAIDF	TGTGCCAGCAGCAAGAGGGACAGGGCCATCGACTTC
TRBV7-9	NA	NA	TRBJ1-1	CASSVGEGTEAFF	TGTGCCAGCAGCGTAGGGGAGGGAACTGAAGCTTTCTTT
TRBV11-2	NA	NA	TRBJ2-1	CASSLGAENNEQFF	TGTGCCAGCAGCTTAGGAGCAGAAAACAATGAGCAGTTCTTC
TRBV28	TRBD1	NA	TRBJ1-2	CASSGQGSGYTF	TGTGCCAGCAGTGGACAGGGGAGCGGCTACACCTTC